The rows below give T cell receptor beta chains drawn from one sample of a study of shared clonotypes between healthy human individuals. The repertoire was sequenced with immunoSEQ multiplex PCR; TCRdb's copy has only in-frame clones and lacks some. The profile shows some 490,000 clones, approximately 82% of them singletons. The sample comprised PBMCs. Receptors originate from a woman in her forties in good health. Some clones in this sample may be carry-over from other donors' samples. Each CDR3 is given with its conserved first and last residue. D genes are given only for firm matches. Where a row states a size, it is once, few, many or the class of an expanded clone; other rows omit it.

>TRBV7-9|TRBJ2-5|.|TRBD2
CASSSTSGSTETQYF
TGTGCCAGCAGCTCGACTAGCGGGAGTACCGAGACCCAGTACTTC
>TRBV27|TRBJ2-4|.|TRBD2
CASSRSGTKGIQYF
TGTGCCAGCAGTCGGAGCGGGACGAAGGGTATTCAGTACTTC
>TRBV5-1|TRBJ1-1|once|.
CASSVVAGMNTEAFF
TGCGCCAGCAGCGTCGTTGCGGGCATGAACACTGAAGCCTTCTTT
>TRBV30|TRBJ1-2|few|.
CAWSVRADGYTF
TGTGCCTGGAGTGTACGGGCGGATGGCTACACCTTC
>TRBV11-2|TRBJ1-1|.|.
CASSLERNTEAFF
TGTGCCAGCAGCTTAGAGAGGAACACTGAAGCTTTCTTT
>TRBV5-1|TRBJ2-7|.|TRBD1
CASSLTGGGSTEQYF
TGCGCCAGCAGCTTGACAGGGGGCGGCTCGACCGAGCAGTACTTC
>TRBV27|TRBJ2-5|.|.
CASSLSSPNRNRVQETQYF
TGTGCCAGCAGTTTATCTTCCCCGAACCGAAACAGGGTTCAAGAGACCCAGTACTTC
>TRBV10-3|TRBJ2-5|.|.
CAISERGQETQYF
TGTGCCATCAGTGAGAGGGGCCAAGAGACCCAGTACTTC
>TRBV9|TRBJ2-2|.|.
CASSVDPGPNTGELFF
TGTGCCAGCAGCGTAGATCCGGGCCCGAACACCGGGGAGCTGTTTTTT
>TRBV10-3|TRBJ2-1|.|.
CAISESRDNEQFF
TGTGCCATCAGTGAGTCCAGGGACAATGAGCAGTTCTTC
>TRBV30|TRBJ2-3|many|.
CAWGTYTDTQYF
TGTGCCTGGGGGACTTACACAGATACGCAGTATTTT
>TRBV7-6|TRBJ1-1|.|.
CASSLRDTNTEAFF
TGTGCCAGCAGCCTCCGGGACACCAACACTGAAGCTTTCTTT
>TRBV7-8|TRBJ2-1|.|TRBD2
CASRPRSAGGMDEQFF
TGTGCCAGCAGACCCCGATCGGCGGGAGGGATGGATGAGCAGTTCTTC
>TRBV7-2|TRBJ2-2|.|TRBD2
CASKVAAGVSGELFF
TGTGCCAGCAAGGTGGCAGCGGGAGTTTCCGGGGAGCTGTTTTTT
>TRBV6-1|TRBJ1-5|.|.
CASSDQPSTPQHF
TGTGCCAGCAGTGACCAGCCCTCGACGCCCCAGCATTTT
>TRBV19|TRBJ1-2|.|.
CATRGALGGYGYTF
TGTGCCACCCGGGGGGCCCTGGGGGGCTATGGCTACACCTTC
>TRBV28|TRBJ2-1|.|TRBD1
CASNPTGVNYNEQFF
TGTGCCAGCAACCCAACAGGGGTTAACTACAATGAGCAGTTCTTC
>TRBV7-3|TRBJ2-3|once|TRBD2
CASSLQPTSGRTDTQYF
TGTGCCAGCAGCTTACAACCGACTAGCGGGAGAACAGATACGCAGTATTTT
>TRBV2|TRBJ2-2|.|.
CASSPQGDTGELFF
TGTGCCAGCAGTCCCCAGGGAGACACCGGGGAGCTGTTTTTT
>TRBV29-1|TRBJ2-7|few|TRBD2
CSALAGAISEQYF
TGCAGCGCACTAGCGGGAGCGATTTCCGAGCAGTACTTC
>TRBV5-1|TRBJ2-1|.|.
CASTEHGLPEVNEQFF
TGCGCCAGCACCGAGCACGGACTCCCCGAGGTGAATGAGCAGTTCTTC
>TRBV14|TRBJ1-1|.|.
CASSFLGGVEAFF
TGTGCCAGCAGCTTCCTCGGGGGGGTTGAAGCTTTCTTT
>TRBV6-5|TRBJ2-3|.|.
CASARGVGTDTQYF
TGTGCCAGCGCCCGGGGAGTCGGCACAGATACGCAGTATTTT
>TRBV27|TRBJ2-1|.|TRBD2
CASSFAGLAGNEQFF
TGTGCCAGCAGTTTTGCGGGACTAGCGGGCAATGAGCAGTTCTTC
>TRBV5-1|TRBJ2-2|.|TRBD2
CASSLALLAGGRNTGELFF
TGCGCCAGCAGCTTGGCACTACTAGCGGGAGGAAGGAACACCGGGGAGCTGTTTTTT
>TRBV7-6|TRBJ2-1|.|TRBD2
CASSLAASGILNNEQFF
TGTGCCAGCAGCTTAGCGGCTAGCGGGATCCTCAACAATGAGCAGTTCTTC
>TRBV18|TRBJ2-2|.|TRBD2
CASSLGLAANTGELFF
TGTGCCAGCTCACTGGGACTAGCGGCTAACACCGGGGAGCTGTTTTTT
>TRBV10-3|TRBJ2-7|.|TRBD2
CASSGGLAHTYEQYF
TGTGCCAGCAGTGGAGGACTAGCGCATACCTACGAGCAGTACTTC
>TRBV19|TRBJ2-7|.|TRBD2
CASSLRTSGVSSYEQYF
TGTGCCAGTAGTCTCCGGACTAGCGGGGTAAGCTCCTACGAGCAGTACTTC
>TRBV6-1|TRBJ2-7|.|TRBD1
CASSQGVGYF
TGTGCCAGCAGTCAGGGGGTAGGGTACTTC
>TRBV10-3|TRBJ2-7|once|.
CAISRLGAHEQYF
TGTGCCATCAGTCGCCTAGGTGCCCACGAGCAGTACTTC